This T cell receptor beta chain is drawn from a study of blood T cell repertoires in COVID-19. The wider study: Some COVID-19 samples were acute and others convalescent; all came from the United States, Italy and Spain. In each case, the material was cDNA or gDNA derived from T cells, B-cell-depleted T cells, or PBMCs.

The CDR3 runs to 14 residues. Germline CDR1 SGHTA, CDR2 FQGNSA. Between the trimmed V and J ends, which lost 9 bases and 3 bases, there was a span of 12 bases. In the authors' methods: Estimation of nucleated cell counts was performed using reference gene primer amplification. The data were produced by immunoSEQ multiplex PCR, yet TCRdb's version contains in-frame clones alone and is incomplete. V and J calls plus clone size are reproduced from that table; the DNA served to infer D and trimming. Of 200,000 to 250,000 clones in the sample, around 83% were seen once. Comments on this clone: Different DNA sequences within this sample yield the same CDR3.

Sequencing used peripheral blood. This chain joins TRBV7-2 and TRBJ1-6, with D possibly being TRBD1 (6 bases). This receptor was taken from a middle-aged man with active or convalescent COVID-19. DNA for the CDR3: TGTGCCAGTCAGACGGACAGCTATAATTCACCCCTCCACTTT. Encoded protein: CASQTDSYNSPLHF.